A single T cell receptor beta chain is shown here with its context. What it binds is unknown. The data originate from a study of early T cells in non-severe SARS-CoV-2 infection. Study background: Sequenced bulk RNA came from whole blood that was unsorted, and chains were unpaired.

TCRdb analysed the 5' RACE reads with MiXCR anew, one entry per CDR3 protein. The data hold some 98,000 distinct CDR3 sequences, with approximately 15% observed a single time. General observations from the study: Comparison of clonotypes with VDJdb favored anti-spike CD8 responses while missing private and CD4 specificities.

The germline V gene has CDR1 MRHNA and CDR2 SNTAGT. Trimming at V came to 4 bases and at J to 9 bases, leaving 9 bases not matched to a gene. This CDR3 has 16 amino acids. The sequencing input was whole blood. This receptor was identified in an adult who was a healthcare worker with PCR-confirmed SARS-CoV-2 infection or an uninfected control (not recorded which). The chain uses TRBV6-4 and TRBJ2-1; TRBD2 matches at 13 bases. DNA of the CDR3: TGTGCCAGCAGTGCATCACTAGCGGGGGGGGCCGCTGAGCAGTTCTTC. It translates to CASSASLAGGAAEQFF.